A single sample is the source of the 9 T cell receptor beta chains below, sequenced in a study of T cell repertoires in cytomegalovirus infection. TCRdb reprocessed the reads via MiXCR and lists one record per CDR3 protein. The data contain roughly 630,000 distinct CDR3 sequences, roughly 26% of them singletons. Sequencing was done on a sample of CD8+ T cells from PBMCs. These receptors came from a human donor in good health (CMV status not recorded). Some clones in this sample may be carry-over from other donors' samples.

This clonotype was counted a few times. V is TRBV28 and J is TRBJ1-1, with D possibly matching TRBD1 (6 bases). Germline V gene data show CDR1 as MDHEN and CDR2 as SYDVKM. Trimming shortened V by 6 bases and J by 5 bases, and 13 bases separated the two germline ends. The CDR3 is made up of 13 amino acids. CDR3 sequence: CASRFTGSTEAFF. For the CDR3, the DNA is TGTGCCAGCAGATTCACAGGGAGTACTGAAGCTTTCTTT.

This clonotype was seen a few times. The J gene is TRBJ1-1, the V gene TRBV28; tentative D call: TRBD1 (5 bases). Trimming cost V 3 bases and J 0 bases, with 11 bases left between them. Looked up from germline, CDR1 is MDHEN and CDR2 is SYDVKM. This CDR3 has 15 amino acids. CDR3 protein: CASSFVGEMNTEAFF. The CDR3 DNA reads TGTGCCAGCAGTTTCGTAGGGGAGATGAACACTGAAGCTTTCTTT.

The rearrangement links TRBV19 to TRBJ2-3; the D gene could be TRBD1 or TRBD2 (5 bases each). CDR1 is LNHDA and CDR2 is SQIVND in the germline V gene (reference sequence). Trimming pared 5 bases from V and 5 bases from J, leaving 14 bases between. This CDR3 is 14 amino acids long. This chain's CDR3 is CASSDSPGGDTQYF. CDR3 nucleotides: TGTGCCAGTAGTGACAGCCCAGGAGGAGATACGCAGTATTTT.

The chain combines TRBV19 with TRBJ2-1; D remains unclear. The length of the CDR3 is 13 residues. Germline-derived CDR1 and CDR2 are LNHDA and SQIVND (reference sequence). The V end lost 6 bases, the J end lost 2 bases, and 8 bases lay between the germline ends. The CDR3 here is CASSPAAYNEQFF. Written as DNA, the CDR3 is TGTGCCAGTAGCCCCGCTGCCTACAATGAGCAGTTCTTC.

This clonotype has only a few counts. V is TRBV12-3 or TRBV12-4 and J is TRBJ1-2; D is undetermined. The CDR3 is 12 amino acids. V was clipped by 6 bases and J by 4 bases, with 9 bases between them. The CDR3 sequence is CASSHSSYGYTF. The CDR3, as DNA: TGTGCCAGCAGCCACAGTAGCTATGGCTACACCTTC.

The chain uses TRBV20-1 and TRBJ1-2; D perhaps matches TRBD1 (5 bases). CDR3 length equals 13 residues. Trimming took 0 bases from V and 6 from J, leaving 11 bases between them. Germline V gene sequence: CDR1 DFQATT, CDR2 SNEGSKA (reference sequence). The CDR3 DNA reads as TGCAGTGCTAGAGATCCAGGGTATAATGGCTACACCTTC. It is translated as CSARDPGYNGYTF.

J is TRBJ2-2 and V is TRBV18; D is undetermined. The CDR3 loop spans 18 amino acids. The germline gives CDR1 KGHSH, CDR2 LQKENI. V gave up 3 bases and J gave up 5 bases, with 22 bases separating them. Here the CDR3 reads CASSPQVSGPTRTGELFF. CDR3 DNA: TGTGCCAGCTCACCTCAAGTGTCGGGCCCCACCAGAACCGGGGAGCTGTTTTTT.

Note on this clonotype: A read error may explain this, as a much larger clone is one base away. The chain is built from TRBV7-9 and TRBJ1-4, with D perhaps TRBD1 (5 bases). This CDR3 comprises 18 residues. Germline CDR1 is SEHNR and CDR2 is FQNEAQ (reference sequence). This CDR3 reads CASSFPPGRLKTNEKLLF. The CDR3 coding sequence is TGTGCCAGCAGCTTCCCCCCGGGACGGCTAAAAACTAATGAAAAACTGCTTTTT.

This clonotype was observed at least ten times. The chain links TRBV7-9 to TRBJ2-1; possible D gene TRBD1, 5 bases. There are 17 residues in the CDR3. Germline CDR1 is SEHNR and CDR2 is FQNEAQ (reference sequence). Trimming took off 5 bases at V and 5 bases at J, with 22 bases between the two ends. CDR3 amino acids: CASSNTLRQGLDNEQFF. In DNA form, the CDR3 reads TGTGCCAGCAGCAACACACTCCGGCAGGGCTTGGACAATGAGCAGTTCTTC.